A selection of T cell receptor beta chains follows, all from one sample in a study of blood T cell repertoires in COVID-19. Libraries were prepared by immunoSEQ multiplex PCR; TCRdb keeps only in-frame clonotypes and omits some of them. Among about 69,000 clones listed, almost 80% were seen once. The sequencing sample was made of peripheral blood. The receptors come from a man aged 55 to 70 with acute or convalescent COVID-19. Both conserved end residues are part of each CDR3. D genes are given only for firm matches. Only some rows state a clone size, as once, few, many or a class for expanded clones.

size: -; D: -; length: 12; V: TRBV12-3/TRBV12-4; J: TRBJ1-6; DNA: TGTGCCAGCAGTTTAGCCAAAACACCCCTCCACTTT; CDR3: CASSLAKTPLHF
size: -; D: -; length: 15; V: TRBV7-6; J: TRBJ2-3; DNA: TGTGCCAGCAGCTTAATAGCGGAGAGCACAGATACGCAGTATTTT; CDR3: CASSLIAESTDTQYF
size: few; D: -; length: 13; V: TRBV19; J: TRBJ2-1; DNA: TGTGCCAGTAATCGCGGGGCCTACAATGAGCAGTTCTTC; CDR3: CASNRGAYNEQFF
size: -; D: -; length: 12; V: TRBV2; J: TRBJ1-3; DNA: TGTGCCAAAGGGGTTTCTGGAAACACCATATATTTT; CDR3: CAKGVSGNTIYF
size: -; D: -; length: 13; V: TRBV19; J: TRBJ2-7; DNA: TGTGCCAGTAGTATAGGGGCGGGCTACGAGCAGTACTTC; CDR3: CASSIGAGYEQYF
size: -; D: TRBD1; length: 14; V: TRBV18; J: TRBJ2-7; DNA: TGTGCCAGCCAAAGGACAGGGAGCGGCTACGAGCAGTACTTC; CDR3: CASQRTGSGYEQYF
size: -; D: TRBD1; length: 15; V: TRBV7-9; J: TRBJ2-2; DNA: TGTGCCAGCAGCGCGGGGACAGGGGGCTCGGGGGAGCTGTTTTTT; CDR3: CASSAGTGGSGELFF
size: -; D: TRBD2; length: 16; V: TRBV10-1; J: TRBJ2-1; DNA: TGCGCCAGCAGTGAGTCCGAGCGGGGGTATCTAGATGAGCAGTTCTTC; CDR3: CASSESERGYLDEQFF
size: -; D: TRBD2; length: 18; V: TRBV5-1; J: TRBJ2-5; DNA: TGCGCCAGCAGCTCCCGACCAACTAGCGGGGGGGCGGGAGAGACCCAGTACTTC; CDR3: CASSSRPTSGGAGETQYF
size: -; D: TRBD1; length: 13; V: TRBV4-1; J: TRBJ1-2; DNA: TGCGCCAGCAGCCTACAGGGGGCCTGGGGCTACACCTTC; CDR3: CASSLQGAWGYTF
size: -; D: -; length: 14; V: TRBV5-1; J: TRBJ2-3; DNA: TGCGCCAGCAGCTTACAGGGAATTGCAGATACGCAGTATTTT; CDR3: CASSLQGIADTQYF
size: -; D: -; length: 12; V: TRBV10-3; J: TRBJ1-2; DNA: TGTGCCATCAGTGCGGTAGGAGGGGGCTACACCTTC; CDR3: CAISAVGGGYTF
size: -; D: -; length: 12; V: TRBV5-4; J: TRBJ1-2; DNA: TGTGCCAGCAGCCCGCGCTCAGTAGCGGTTACCTTC; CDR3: CASSPRSVAVTF
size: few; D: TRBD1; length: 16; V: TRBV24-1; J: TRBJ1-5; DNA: TGTGCCACCAGTGAAGCAGACAGGGGCCCCAATCAGCCCCAGCATTTT; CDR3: CATSEADRGPNQPQHF
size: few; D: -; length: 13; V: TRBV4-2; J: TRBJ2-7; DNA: TGTGCCAGTGCCCGGGATTATACCTACGAGCAGTACTTC; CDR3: CASARDYTYEQYF
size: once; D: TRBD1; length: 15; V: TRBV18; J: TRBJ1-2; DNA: TGTGCCAGCTCACCACAGGAACAGGGGGCTTATGGCTACACCTTC; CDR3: CASSPQEQGAYGYTF